The clone carrying this TCR beta chain was recorded only once. The antigen is not known. The sample carries other DNA sequences with the same CDR3. This sample is part of a study of CD8+ T cells in alopecia areata. In the study overall: Treated patients swallowed 5 to 10 mg of oral tofacitinib twice daily. General study points: Especially in alopecia totalis/universalis, lesional scalp showed greater clonality than normal scalp did.

Once RNA had been extracted, it was reverse transcribed into cDNA to act as the sequencing template. Method: immunoSEQ multiplex PCR; TCRdb's copy keeps in-frame clones and lacks some. This table holds about 19,000 clones, under 75% found once. Collection of lesional scalp punch biopsies and peripheral blood was performed in alopecia areata patients. Per germline, CDR1 MNHEY and CDR2 SMNVEV (reference sequence). CDR3 length: 15 residues. V lost 3 bases and J 0 bases, leaving 11 bases between the germline ends. The rearrangement links TRBV27 to TRBJ1-2; D gene uncertain. The specimen comprised skin, sampled at week 0. The source of this sequence is a human donor with alopecia areata. CDR3: CASSFGSSANYGYTF. CDR3 DNA: TGTGCCAGCAGTTTTGGGTCGTCGGCTAACTATGGCTACACCTTC.